The 29 T cell receptor beta chains in this list originate from one sample, sequenced in a study of molecular identifiers for immune sequencing clone quantification. Using its own MiXCR run on the PCR reads, TCRdb lists one record per CDR3 protein. The sample carries just over 40,000 distinct CDR3 sequences, about 24% recorded once. The sequenced material came from naive CD8+ T cells from blood, with Jurkat cell RNA spiked in. As to subset: FACS-sorted CD8+CD4-CCR7+CD45RA+ naive T cells. Receptors were obtained from a human donor in good health. Some libraries in this study had Jurkat cell RNA spiked in.

Points on this clonotype: Because the CDR3 is missing its conserved closing phenylalanine or tryptophan, this is likely a read error. The chain links TRBV6-1 to TRBJ1-5; 9 bases are shared with TRBD1. This CDR3 has 16 amino acids. Germline loops: CDR1 MNHNS, CDR2 SASEGT. CDR3 residues: CASSPDRGDDNQHQHY. CDR3 nucleotides: TGTGCCAGCAGTCCTGACAGGGGGGACGACAATCAGCACCAGCATTAT.

Note on this clonotype: This may arise from a read error, as a much more abundant clone is one base away. The conserved phenylalanine or tryptophan is not found at the CDR3 terminus, so this likely reflects a read error. The genes are TRBV5-3 and TRBJ2-5; TRBD2 is a possible D gene (6 bases). TRBV5-3 is identified as an open reading frame with a role that is uncertain. The CDR3 is 14 amino acids. Trimming removed 8 bases at V and 9 bases at J, with 23 bases between. The CDR3 loop is CASSALGASGAQYL. The CDR3 DNA reads TGTGCCAGCAGCGCCCTTGGGGCCTCGGGGGCCCAGTACCTC.

This clonotype occurred a few times. This chain links TRBV5-1 with TRBJ2-3, with D maybe TRBD1 (6 bases). V was pared by 0 bases and J by 1 base, with 15 bases between. CDR1 and CDR2 from the germline V gene are SGHRS and YFSETQ. The CDR3 has 17 amino acids. CDR3 nucleotide sequence: TGCGCCAGCAGCTTGGCCGTAAACAGGGTGGGCACAGATACGCAGTATTTT. This translates into CASSLAVNRVGTDTQYF.

This clonotype has only a few counts. The DNA of the CDR3 is TGTGCCAGCAGCGTATTGCGGGATGGGGAGACCCAGTACTTC. Translating gives CASSVLRDGETQYF. V usage is TRBV7-2 and J usage is TRBJ2-5, with D possibly TRBD2 on 6 matching bases. Trimming cost V 5 bases and J 5 bases, with 15 bases left between them. This CDR3 comprises 14 residues. CDR1 is SGHTA and CDR2 is FQGNSA in the germline V gene.

In regard to this clonotype: Just one base apart from a much larger clone, this may be a read error. The rearrangement joins TRBV5-6 to TRBJ1-5; a weak D match, TRBD1 (6 bases). The CDR3 is 13 residues long. From germline, CDR1 is SGHDT and CDR2 YYEEEE. In DNA, the CDR3 is TGTGTCAGCAGTCATACAGGGACTCAGCCCCAGCATTTT. Translated: CVSSHTGTQPQHF.

In this sample, this clonotype turned up a few times. DNA of the CDR3: TGTGCCAGCACATACGCCGGCACAGATACGCAGTATTTT. Translating it yields CASTYAGTDTQYF. This chain joins TRBV3-1 and TRBJ2-3; unclear D gene. Germline-derived CDR1 and CDR2 are LGHDT and YNNKEL (reference sequence). Trimming pared 7 bases from V and 1 base from J, leaving 9 bases between. This CDR3 contains 13 residues.

This clonotype was seen repeatedly, ten times or more. The chain combines TRBV3-1 with TRBJ2-5, with 7 nucleotides matching TRBD1. The V gene end was trimmed by 5 bases and the J gene end by 1 base; junction bases not matched to a gene: 4. The germline V gene encodes CDR1 LGHDT and CDR2 YNNKEL (reference sequence). The CDR3 length is 14 residues. CDR3 sequence: CASSSRQGQETQYF. The CDR3 DNA reads as TGTGCCAGCAGCAGCCGACAGGGCCAAGAGACCCAGTACTTC.

Ten or more counts support this clonotype. The rearrangement joins TRBV12-3 or TRBV12-4 to TRBJ1-4; TRBD1 aligns across 11 bases. V dropped 6 bases and J dropped 8; count of bases not matched to a gene: 11. The CDR3 contains 16 residues. The CDR3 sequence: CASRPSQDRGLEKLFF. The CDR3 DNA is TGTGCCAGCAGACCCTCACAGGACAGGGGGCTAGAAAAACTGTTTTTT.

This chain's CDR3 is CASSLPGTVWRRNEQFF. CDR3 sequence (DNA): TGTGCCAGCAGCCTCCCCGGGACTGTCTGGCGGAGGAATGAGCAGTTCTTC. The chain recombines TRBV6-8 with TRBJ2-1; the D gene is possibly TRBD2 (6 bases). Germline-derived CDR1 and CDR2 are MNHGY and SAAAGT. Trimming pared 6 bases from V and 7 bases from J, leaving 25 bases between. The CDR3 has 17 amino acids.

As to this clonotype: An end of the junction differs from the germline gene, which may be a read error. J is TRBJ2-2 and V is TRBV6-5, with TRBD1 as a possible D gene (6 bases). Looked up from germline, CDR1 is MNHEY and CDR2 is SVGAGI. This CDR3 is 14 amino acids long. CDR3 residues: CASGLARDTGELVF. In DNA, the CDR3 is TGTGCCAGCGGTCTAGCTAGGGACACCGGGGAGCTGGTTTTT.

This clonotype was detected once. This sequence may be a read error, since a much larger clone differs from it by one base. The chain joins TRBV6-2 or TRBV6-3 to TRBJ2-2; D might be TRBD1 or TRBD2, each matching 5 bases. The CDR3 totals 13 residues. Germline loops: CDR1 MNHEY, CDR2 SVGEGT. The germline V and J ends were trimmed by 5 bases and 6 bases, with 10 bases remaining between them. CDR3 DNA: TGTGCCAGCAGTCCAGGGAGCGCCGGGGAGCTGTTTTTT. Translating gives CASSPGSAGELFF.

This clonotype was detected a few times. The gene calls are TRBV6-1 and TRBJ1-5; a weak D match, TRBD1 (5 bases). Looked up from germline, CDR1 is MNHNS and CDR2 is SASEGT. V was trimmed by 9 bases and J by 2 bases, leaving 23 bases between them. The CDR3 loop spans 17 amino acids. CDR3 amino acids: CASRLDRAIHGNQPQHF. The CDR3 coding sequence is TGTGCCAGTCGCCTCGACAGAGCCATCCATGGCAATCAGCCCCAGCATTTT.

The chain employs TRBV20-1 and TRBJ2-7; maybe TRBD2 (6 bases). There are 13 residues in the CDR3. Germline CDR1 reads DFQATT; CDR2 reads SNEGSKA (reference sequence). The V and J ends lost 3 bases and 2 bases respectively, with 11 bases between them. The DNA for the CDR3 is TGCAGTGCTAGGGAGGGGACCGCCTACGAGCAGTACTTC. As protein: CSAREGTAYEQYF.

V usage is TRBV4-1 and J usage is TRBJ1-2, with TRBD1 matching 10 bases. Germline CDR1 MGHRA, CDR2 YSYEKL. V dropped 4 bases and J dropped 6; count of bases not matched to a gene: 8. The CDR3 loop spans 15 amino acids. CDR3 region: CASSLLGQGSHGYTF. For the CDR3, the DNA is TGCGCCAGCAGCCTCCTGGGACAGGGGTCTCATGGCTACACCTTC.

The chain carries TRBV24-1 and TRBJ2-3; D is uncertain. CDR3 size: 14 residues. Deletions cut 3 bases from V and 6 bases from J, with 12 bases between. Germline values: CDR1 KGHDR, CDR2 SFDVKD. CDR3 loop: CATSDTMKADTQYF. As DNA, the CDR3 is TGTGCCACCAGTGATACAATGAAGGCGGATACGCAGTATTTT.

In regard to this clonotype: This may be a read error, as it is one base from a much larger clone. The chain joins TRBV6-1 to TRBJ1-1; D ambiguous. This CDR3 region has 14 residues. In germline, CDR1 is MNHNS, CDR2 SASEGT. CDR3 sequence: CASSDRVGDPEALF. CDR3 bases: TGTGCCAGCAGTGATCGGGTCGGAGACCCTGAAGCTCTCTTT.

This clonotype was recorded a few times. This sequence may be a read error, since a much larger clone differs from it by one base. This chain joins TRBV10-2 and TRBJ2-3; maybe TRBD1 (5 bases). The CDR3 contains 13 residues. Germline CDR1 reads WSHSY; CDR2 reads SAAADI. This chain's CDR3 is CAGSELWGDTQYF. CDR3 bases: TGCGCCGGCAGTGAGCTGTGGGGCGATACGCAGTATTTT.

The chain is built from TRBV7-9 and TRBJ2-3, with TRBD2 matching over 10 bases. The CDR3 is made up of 17 amino acids. With V trimmed by 4 bases and J by 3 bases, 10 bases remained unmatched. The V gene's germline CDR1 is SEHNR and CDR2 FQNEAQ (reference sequence). The CDR3 bases are TGTGCCAGCAGCTCCCTGGCGAGACTAGCGGGTACAGATACGCAGTATTTT. This sequence encodes CASSSLARLAGTDTQYF.

This clonotype occurred once. This could be a read error, since a much larger clone is one nucleotide away. The genes are TRBV13 and TRBJ2-2; perhaps TRBD2 as D (6 bases). The CDR3 is 13 residues long. Germline V gene data show CDR1 as PRHDT and CDR2 as FYEKMQ (reference sequence). In DNA form, the CDR3 reads TGTGCCAGCAGCTTAGGGAACACCGGGGGGCTGTTTTTT. Encoded protein: CASSLGNTGGLFF. The full variable domain, rest sourced from reference TRBV13 and TRBJ2-2, is AAGVIQSPRHLIKEKRETATLKCYPIPRHDTVYWYQQGPGQDPQFLISFYEKMQSDKGSIPDRFSAQQFSDYHSELNMSSLELGDSALYFCASSLGNTGGLFFGEGSRLTVL.

Turning to this clonotype: With a much larger clone just one base away, this may be a read error. The chain employs TRBV7-2 and TRBJ2-1, with no clear D. Per germline, CDR1 SGHTA and CDR2 FQGNSA. There are 12 residues in the CDR3. Trimming pared 1 base from V and 6 bases from J, leaving 4 bases between. The CDR3 here is CASSLGANEQFF. CDR3 DNA: TGTGCCAGCAGCTTAGGCGCCAATGAGCAGTTCTTC.

This clonotype was seen only once. CDR3 nucleotides: TGTGCCAGCGGAATATCATCAGGGTACGAGCAGTACTTC. Translation gives CASGISSGYEQYF. The rearrangement joins TRBV25-1 to TRBJ2-7; possible D gene TRBD1, 5 bases. Trimming pared 8 bases from V and 4 bases from J, leaving 15 bases between. CDR3 length: 13 amino acids. Germline CDR1 MGHDK, CDR2 SYGVNS.

This clonotype has ten or more counts. The CDR3 sequence is CASERNTEAFF. The CDR3 DNA sequence: TGCGCCAGCGAACGGAACACTGAAGCTTTCTTT. The chain joins TRBV10-2 to TRBJ1-1; no reliable D call. Germline CDR1 WSHSY, CDR2 SAAADI. With 8 bases removed from V and 1 base from J, the gap between germline ends came to 5 bases. The CDR3 is 11 amino acids.

This clonotype was seen repeatedly, ten times or more. The rearrangement links TRBV6-5 to TRBJ2-5; D is possibly TRBD1 (6 bases). Trimming pared 0 bases from V and 7 bases from J, leaving 12 bases between. CDR1 and CDR2 (germline): MNHEY, SVGAGI. The CDR3 sequence is 14 residues long. The CDR3 sequence: CASSYSTGPGTQYF. The DNA for the CDR3 is TGTGCCAGCAGTTACTCGACAGGTCCGGGGACCCAGTACTTC.

Comments on this clonotype: This may come from a read error, since a much larger clone is one base off. The chain joins TRBV27 to TRBJ2-7; D remains unclear. Trimming removed 3 bases at V and 5 bases at J, with 17 bases between. In germline, CDR1 is MNHEY, CDR2 SMNVEV (reference sequence). This CDR3 spans 15 amino acids. CDR3 in DNA: TGTGCCAGCAGTTTGGGCTGTGGCGTTCGGAACGAGCAGTACTTC. It codes for CASSLGCGVRNEQYF.

This rearrangement joins TRBV6-2 or TRBV6-3 to TRBJ1-1; tentatively, D is TRBD1 (5 bases). The CDR3 covers 14 residues. V gave up 2 bases and J gave up 5 bases, with 12 bases separating them. Per the germline V gene, CDR1 is MNHEY and CDR2 is SVGEGT. The DNA of the CDR3 is TGTGCCAGCAGTTACGGCTTGGGGGTAACTGAAGCTTTCTTT. Protein sequence: CASSYGLGVTEAFF.

This clonotype came up many times. The V and J genes are TRBV7-6 and TRBJ2-7; weak D call: TRBD2 (5 bases). The CDR3 is 13 amino acids. Trimming stripped 1 base from V and 1 base from J, with 5 bases between. Germline V gene lookup returns CDR1 SGHVS and CDR2 FNYEAQ. The CDR3 nucleotides are TGTGCCAGCAGCTTAGGGGAGTCCTACGAGCAGTACTTC. Its translation is CASSLGESYEQYF.

The rearrangement links TRBV4-2 to TRBJ2-7, with 8 bases matching TRBD2. Trimming removed 2 bases from V and 0 bases from J; junction bases left unmatched: 6. The CDR3 contains 16 residues. Germline-derived CDR1 and CDR2 are LGHNA and YNFKEQ. In DNA, the CDR3 is TGTGCCAGCAGCCAACTCACTAGCGGAGCCTCCTACGAGCAGTACTTC. Amino acids: CASSQLTSGASYEQYF.

This clonotype appeared many times. The chain carries TRBV7-8 and TRBJ2-2; 7 bases map to TRBD2. The length of the CDR3 is 15 residues. The germline V gene has CDR1 SGHVS and CDR2 FQNEAQ. The V segment lost 5 bases and the J segment 5 bases; nucleotides outside the gene matches: 8. The CDR3, as DNA: TGTGCCAGCAGCCAGAGGGGACTAACGACCGGGGAGCTGTTTTTT. Its translation: CASSQRGLTTGELFF.

This clonotype was seen repeatedly, ten times or more. This chain connects TRBV6-5 to TRBJ2-6; tentative D call: TRBD2 (6 bases). The ends were cut back, 5 bases at V and 1 base at J, with 9 bases in the middle. CDR3 length: 15 residues. CDR1 and CDR2 (germline): MNHEY, SVGAGI. The CDR3, as DNA: TGTGCCAGCAGTCTAGGAGGGTCTGGGGCCAACGTCCTGACTTTC. Amino acids: CASSLGGSGANVLTF.